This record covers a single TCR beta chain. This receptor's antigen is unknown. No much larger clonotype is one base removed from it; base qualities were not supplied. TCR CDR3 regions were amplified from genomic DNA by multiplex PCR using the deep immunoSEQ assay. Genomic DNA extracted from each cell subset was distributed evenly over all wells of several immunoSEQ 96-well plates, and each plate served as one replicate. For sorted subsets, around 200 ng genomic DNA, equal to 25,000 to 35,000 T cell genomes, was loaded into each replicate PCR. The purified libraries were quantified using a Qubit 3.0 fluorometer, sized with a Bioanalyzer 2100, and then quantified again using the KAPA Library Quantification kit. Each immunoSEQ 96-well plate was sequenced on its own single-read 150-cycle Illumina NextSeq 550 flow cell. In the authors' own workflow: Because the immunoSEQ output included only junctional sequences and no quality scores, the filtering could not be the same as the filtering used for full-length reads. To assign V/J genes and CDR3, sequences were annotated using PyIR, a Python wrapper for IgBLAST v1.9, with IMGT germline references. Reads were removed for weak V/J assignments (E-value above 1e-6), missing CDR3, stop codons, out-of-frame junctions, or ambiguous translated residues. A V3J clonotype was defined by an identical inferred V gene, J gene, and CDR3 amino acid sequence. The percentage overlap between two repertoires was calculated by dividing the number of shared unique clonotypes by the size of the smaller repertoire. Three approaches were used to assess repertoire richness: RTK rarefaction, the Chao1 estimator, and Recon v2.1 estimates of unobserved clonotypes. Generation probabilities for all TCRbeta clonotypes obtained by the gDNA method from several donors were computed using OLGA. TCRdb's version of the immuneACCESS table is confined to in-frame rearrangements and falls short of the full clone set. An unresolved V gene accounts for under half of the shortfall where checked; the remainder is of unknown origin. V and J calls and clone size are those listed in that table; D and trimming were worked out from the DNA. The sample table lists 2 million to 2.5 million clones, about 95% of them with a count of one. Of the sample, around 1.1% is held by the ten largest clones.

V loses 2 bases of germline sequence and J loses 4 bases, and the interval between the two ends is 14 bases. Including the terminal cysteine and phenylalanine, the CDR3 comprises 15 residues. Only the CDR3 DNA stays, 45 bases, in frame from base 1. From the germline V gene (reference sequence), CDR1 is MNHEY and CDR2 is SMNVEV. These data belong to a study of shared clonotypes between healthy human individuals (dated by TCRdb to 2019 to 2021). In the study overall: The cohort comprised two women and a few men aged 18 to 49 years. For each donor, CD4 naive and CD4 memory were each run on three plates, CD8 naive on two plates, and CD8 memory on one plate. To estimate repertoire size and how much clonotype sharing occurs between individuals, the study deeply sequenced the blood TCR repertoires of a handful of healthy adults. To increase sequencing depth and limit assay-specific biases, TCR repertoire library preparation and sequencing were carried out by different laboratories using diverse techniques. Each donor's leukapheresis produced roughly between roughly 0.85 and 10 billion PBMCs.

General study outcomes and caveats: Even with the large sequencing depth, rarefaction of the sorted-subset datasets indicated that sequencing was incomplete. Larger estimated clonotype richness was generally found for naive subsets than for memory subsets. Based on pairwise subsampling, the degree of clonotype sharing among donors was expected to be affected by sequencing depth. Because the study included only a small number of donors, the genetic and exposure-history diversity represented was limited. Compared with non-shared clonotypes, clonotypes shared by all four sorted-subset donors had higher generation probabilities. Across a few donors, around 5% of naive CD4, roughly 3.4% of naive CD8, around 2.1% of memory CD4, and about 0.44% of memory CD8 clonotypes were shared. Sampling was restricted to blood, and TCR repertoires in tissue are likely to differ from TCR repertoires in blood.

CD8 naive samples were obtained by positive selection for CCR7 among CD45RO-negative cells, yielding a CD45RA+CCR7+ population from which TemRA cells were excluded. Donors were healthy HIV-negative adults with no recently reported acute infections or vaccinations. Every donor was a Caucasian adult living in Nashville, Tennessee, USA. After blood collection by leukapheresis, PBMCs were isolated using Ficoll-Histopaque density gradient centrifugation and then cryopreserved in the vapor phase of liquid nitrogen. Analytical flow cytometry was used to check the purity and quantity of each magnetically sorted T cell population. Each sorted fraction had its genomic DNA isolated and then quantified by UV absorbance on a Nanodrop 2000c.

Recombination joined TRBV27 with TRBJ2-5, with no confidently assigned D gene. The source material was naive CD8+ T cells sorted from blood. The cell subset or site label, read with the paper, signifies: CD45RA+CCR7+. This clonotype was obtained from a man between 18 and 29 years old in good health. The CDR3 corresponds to CASSLGPGYIETQYF. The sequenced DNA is TGTGCCAGCAGTTTAGGGCCCGGGTATATAGAGACCCAGTACTTC.